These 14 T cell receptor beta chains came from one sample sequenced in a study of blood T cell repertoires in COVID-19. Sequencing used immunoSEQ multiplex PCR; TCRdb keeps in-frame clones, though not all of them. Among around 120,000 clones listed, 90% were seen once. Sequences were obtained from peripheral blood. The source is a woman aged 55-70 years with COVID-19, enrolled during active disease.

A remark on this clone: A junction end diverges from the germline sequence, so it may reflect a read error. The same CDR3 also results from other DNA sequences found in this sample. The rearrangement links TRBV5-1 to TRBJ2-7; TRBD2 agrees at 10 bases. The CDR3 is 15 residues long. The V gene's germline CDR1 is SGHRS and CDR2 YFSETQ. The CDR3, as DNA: TGCGCCAGTAGCTTGGTAGCGGGGGGAGCCTACGAGCAGTACTTC. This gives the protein CASSLVAGGAYEQYF.

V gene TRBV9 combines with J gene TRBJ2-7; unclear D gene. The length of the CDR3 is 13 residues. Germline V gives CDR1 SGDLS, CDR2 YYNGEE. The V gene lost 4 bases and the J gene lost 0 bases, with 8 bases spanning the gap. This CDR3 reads CASSLSSSYEQYF. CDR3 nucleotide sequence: TGTGCCAGCAGCTTATCTTCCTCCTACGAGCAGTACTTC.

The CDR3 reads CASSPDRDSSPLHF. As DNA, the CDR3 is TGTGCCAGCAGCCCCGACAGGGATAGTTCACCCCTCCACTTT. The V gene is TRBV3-1 (or the pseudogene TRBV3-2), the J gene TRBJ1-6, with 7 bases matching TRBD1. V dropped 4 bases and J dropped 9; count of bases not matched to a gene: 6. Germline CDR1 reads LGHDT; CDR2 reads YNNKEL (reference sequence). The length of the CDR3 is 14 residues.

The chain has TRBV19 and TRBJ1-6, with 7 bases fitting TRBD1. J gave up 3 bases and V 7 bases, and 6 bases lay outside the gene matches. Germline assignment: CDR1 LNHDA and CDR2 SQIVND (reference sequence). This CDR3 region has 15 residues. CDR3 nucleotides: TGTGCCAGTAACAGGGACAGAATCTATAATTCACCCCTCCACTTT. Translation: CASNRDRIYNSPLHF.

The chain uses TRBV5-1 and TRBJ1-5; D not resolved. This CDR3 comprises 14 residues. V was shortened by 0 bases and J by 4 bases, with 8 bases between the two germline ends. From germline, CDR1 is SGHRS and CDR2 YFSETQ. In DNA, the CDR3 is TGCGCCAGCAGCTTGGAATCCAGGAATCAGCCCCAGCATTTT. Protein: CASSLESRNQPQHF.

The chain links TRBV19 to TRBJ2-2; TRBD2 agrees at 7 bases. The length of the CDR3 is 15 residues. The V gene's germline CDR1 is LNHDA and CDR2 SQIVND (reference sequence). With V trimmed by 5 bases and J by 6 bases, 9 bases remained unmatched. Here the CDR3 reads CASSPIGTSAGELFF. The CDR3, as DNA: TGTGCCAGTAGTCCAATTGGCACTAGCGCCGGGGAGCTGTTTTTT.

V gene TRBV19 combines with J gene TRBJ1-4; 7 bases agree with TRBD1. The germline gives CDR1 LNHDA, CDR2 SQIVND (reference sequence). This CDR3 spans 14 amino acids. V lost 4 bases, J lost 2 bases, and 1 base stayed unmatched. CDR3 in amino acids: CASSRGQTNEKLFF. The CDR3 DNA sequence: TGTGCCAGTAGTAGGGGACAGACTAATGAAAAACTGTTTTTT.

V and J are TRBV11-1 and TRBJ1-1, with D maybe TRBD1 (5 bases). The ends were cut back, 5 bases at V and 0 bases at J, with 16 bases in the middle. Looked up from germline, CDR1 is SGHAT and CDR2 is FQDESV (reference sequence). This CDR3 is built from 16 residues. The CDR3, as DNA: TGTGCCAGCAGCATACGCCGGGGACTGCTGAACACTGAAGCTTTCTTT. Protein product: CASSIRRGLLNTEAFF.

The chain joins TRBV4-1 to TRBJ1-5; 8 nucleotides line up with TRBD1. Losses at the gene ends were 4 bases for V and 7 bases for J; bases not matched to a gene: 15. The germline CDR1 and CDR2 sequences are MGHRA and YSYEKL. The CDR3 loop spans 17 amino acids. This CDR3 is CASSPLLGQGILQPQHF. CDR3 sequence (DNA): TGCGCCAGCAGCCCACTACTTGGACAGGGAATTTTGCAGCCCCAGCATTTT.

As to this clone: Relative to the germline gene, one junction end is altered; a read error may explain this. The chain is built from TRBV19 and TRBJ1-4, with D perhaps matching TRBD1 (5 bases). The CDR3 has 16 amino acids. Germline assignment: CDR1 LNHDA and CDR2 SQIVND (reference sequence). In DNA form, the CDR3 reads TGTGCCAGTAGTACCCAGGGCGGCGCAACCAATGAAAAACTGTTTTTT. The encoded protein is CASSTQGGATNEKLFF.

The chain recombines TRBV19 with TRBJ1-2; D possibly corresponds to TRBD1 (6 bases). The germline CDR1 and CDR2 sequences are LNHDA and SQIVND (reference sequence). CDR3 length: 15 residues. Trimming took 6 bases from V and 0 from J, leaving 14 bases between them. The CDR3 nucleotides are TGTGCCAGTAGATACCAGGGGATCTCTAACTATGGCTACACCTTC. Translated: CASRYQGISNYGYTF.

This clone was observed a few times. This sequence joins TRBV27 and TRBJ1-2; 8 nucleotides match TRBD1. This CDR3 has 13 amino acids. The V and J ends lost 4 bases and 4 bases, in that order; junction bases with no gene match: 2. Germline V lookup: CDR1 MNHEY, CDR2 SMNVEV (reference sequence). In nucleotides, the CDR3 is TGTGCCAGCAGTTCACAGGGGGGCTATGGCTACACCTTC. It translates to CASSSQGGYGYTF.

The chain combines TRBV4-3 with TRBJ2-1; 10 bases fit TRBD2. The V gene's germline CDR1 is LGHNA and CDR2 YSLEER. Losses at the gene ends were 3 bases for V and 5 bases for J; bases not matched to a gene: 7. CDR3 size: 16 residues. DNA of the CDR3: TGCGCCAGCAGCCAGAGAGGACTAGCGGAAAACAATGAGCAGTTCTTC. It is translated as CASSQRGLAENNEQFF.

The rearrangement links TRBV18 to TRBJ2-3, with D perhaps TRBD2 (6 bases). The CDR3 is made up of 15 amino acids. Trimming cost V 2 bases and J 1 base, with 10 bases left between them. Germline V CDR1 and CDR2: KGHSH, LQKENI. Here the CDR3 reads CASSPMVAGTDTQYF. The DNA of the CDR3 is TGTGCCAGCTCACCAATGGTAGCGGGCACAGATACGCAGTATTTT.